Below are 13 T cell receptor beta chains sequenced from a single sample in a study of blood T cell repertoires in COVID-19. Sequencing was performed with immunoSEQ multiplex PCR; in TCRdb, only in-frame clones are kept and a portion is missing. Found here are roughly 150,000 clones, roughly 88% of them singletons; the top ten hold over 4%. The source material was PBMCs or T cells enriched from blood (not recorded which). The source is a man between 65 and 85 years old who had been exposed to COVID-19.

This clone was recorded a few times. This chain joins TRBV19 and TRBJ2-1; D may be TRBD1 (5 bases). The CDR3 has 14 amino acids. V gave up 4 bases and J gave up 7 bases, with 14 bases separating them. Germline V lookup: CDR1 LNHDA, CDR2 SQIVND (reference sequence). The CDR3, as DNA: TGTGCCAGTAGTACGAACCATAGGGGAAATGAGCAGTTCTTC. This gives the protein CASSTNHRGNEQFF.

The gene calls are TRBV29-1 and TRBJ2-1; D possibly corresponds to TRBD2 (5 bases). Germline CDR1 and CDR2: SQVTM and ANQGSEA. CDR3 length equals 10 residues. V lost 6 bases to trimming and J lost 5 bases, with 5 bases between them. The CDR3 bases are TGCAGCGTGCGGGACAATGAGCAGTTCTTC. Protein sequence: CSVRDNEQFF.

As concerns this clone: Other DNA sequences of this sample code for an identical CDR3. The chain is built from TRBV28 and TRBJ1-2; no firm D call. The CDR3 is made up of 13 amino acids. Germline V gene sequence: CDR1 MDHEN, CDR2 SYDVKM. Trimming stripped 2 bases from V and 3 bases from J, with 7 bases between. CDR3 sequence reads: CASSLRQDYGYTF. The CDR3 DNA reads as TGTGCCAGCAGTTTAAGGCAGGACTATGGCTACACCTTC.

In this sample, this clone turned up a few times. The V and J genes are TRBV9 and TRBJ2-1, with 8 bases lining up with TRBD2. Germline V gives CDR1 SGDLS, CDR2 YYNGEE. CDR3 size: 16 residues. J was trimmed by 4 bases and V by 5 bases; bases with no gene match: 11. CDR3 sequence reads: CASSSRPSGGYNEQFF. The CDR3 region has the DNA TGTGCCAGCAGTAGCCGTCCCAGCGGGGGTTACAATGAGCAGTTCTTC.

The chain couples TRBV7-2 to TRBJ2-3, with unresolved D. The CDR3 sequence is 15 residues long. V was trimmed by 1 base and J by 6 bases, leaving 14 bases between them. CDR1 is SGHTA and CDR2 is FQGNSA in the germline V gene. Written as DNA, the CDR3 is TGTGCCAGCAGCTTAGTCCATGGTAGGAGTGATACGCAGTATTTT. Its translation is CASSLVHGRSDTQYF.

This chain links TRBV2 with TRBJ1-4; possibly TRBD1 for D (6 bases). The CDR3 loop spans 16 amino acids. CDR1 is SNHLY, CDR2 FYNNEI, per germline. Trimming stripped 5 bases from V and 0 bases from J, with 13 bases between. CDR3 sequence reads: CASSQRQAATNEKLFF. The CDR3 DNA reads TGTGCCAGCAGTCAAAGACAGGCCGCAACTAATGAAAAACTGTTTTTT.

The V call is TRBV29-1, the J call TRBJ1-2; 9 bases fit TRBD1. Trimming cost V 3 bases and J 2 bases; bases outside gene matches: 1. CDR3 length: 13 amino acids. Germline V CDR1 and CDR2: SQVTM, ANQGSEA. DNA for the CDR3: TGCAGCGTTGAGGACAGGGGAAACTATGGCTACACCTTC. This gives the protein CSVEDRGNYGYTF.

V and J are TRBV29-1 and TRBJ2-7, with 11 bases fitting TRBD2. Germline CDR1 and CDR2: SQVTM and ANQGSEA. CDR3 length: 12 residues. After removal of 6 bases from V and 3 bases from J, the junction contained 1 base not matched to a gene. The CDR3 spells CSVGTSGYEQYF. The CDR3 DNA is TGCAGCGTCGGGACTAGCGGCTACGAGCAGTACTTC.

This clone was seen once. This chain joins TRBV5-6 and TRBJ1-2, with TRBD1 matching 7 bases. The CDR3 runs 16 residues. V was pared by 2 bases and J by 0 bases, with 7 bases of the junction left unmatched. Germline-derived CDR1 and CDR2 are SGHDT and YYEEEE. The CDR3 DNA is TGTGCCAGCAGCTTACCACCGGGACAGTCTAACTATGGCTACACCTTC. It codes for CASSLPPGQSNYGYTF.

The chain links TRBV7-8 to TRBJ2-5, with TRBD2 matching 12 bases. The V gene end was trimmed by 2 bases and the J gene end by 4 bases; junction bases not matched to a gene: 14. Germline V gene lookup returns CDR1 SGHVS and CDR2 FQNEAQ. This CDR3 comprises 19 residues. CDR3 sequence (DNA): TGTGCCAGCAGCTTAATCGGGACTAGCGGGTTTTTCGGGGGAGAGACCCAGTACTTC. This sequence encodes CASSLIGTSGFFGGETQYF.

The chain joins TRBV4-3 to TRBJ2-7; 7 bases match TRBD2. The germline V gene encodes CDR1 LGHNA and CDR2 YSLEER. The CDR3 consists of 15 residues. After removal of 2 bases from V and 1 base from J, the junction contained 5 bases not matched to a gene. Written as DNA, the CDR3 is TGCGCCAGCAGCCAAACTCGACTAGCTTCCTACGAGCAGTACTTC. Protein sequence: CASSQTRLASYEQYF.

CDR3 coding DNA: TGTGCCAGCAGCCCTCGGGGTAGCGGGAGGATTAGTGCGCAGTATTTT. Its translation is CASSPRGSGRISAQYF. The V call is TRBV9, the J call TRBJ2-3, with 10 bases fitting TRBD2. The CDR3 has 16 residues. The V gene end was trimmed by 4 bases and the J gene end by 10 bases; junction bases not matched to a gene: 15. Germline CDR1 SGDLS, CDR2 YYNGEE. Variable domain in full (rest from reference TRBV9 and TRBJ2-3): DSGVTQTPKHLITATGQRVTLRCSPRSGDLSVYWYQQSLDQGLQFLIQYYNGEERAKGNILERFSAQQFPDLHSELNLSSLELGDSALYFCASSPRGSGRISAQYFGPGTRLTVL.

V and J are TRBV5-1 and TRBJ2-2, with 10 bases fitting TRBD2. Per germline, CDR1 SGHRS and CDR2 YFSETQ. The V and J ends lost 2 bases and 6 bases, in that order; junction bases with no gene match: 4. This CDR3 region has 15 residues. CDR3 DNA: TGCGCCAGCAGCTTTACTAGCGGGGTAGCCGGGGAGCTGTTTTTT. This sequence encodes CASSFTSGVAGELFF. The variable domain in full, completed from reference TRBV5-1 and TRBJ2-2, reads KAGVTQTPRYLIKTRGQQVTLSCSPISGHRSVSWYQQTPGQGLQFLFEYFSETQRNKGNFPGRFSGRQFSNSRSEMNVSTLELGDSALYLCASSFTSGVAGELFFGEGSRLTVL.